This T cell receptor beta chain was recorded in a study of control samples from healthy donors and cancer patients. V dropped 0 bases and J dropped 2 bases, with 9 bases sitting between them. The germline CDR1 and CDR2 sequences are SGHRS and YFSETQ. The CDR3 loop spans 15 amino acids. Sequencing used immunoSEQ multiplex PCR; TCRdb keeps in-frame clones, though not all of them. The sample records roughly 95,000 clones, around nine tenths being singletons. The chain combines TRBV5-1 with TRBJ1-5; no definite D call. The clonotype comes from a man in his thirties or forties in good health. Sequenced: blood. The DNA for the CDR3 is TGCGCCAGCAGCTTGGAGGCCGGGGGCAATCAGCCCCAGCATTTT. Its protein product is CASSLEAGGNQPQHF.